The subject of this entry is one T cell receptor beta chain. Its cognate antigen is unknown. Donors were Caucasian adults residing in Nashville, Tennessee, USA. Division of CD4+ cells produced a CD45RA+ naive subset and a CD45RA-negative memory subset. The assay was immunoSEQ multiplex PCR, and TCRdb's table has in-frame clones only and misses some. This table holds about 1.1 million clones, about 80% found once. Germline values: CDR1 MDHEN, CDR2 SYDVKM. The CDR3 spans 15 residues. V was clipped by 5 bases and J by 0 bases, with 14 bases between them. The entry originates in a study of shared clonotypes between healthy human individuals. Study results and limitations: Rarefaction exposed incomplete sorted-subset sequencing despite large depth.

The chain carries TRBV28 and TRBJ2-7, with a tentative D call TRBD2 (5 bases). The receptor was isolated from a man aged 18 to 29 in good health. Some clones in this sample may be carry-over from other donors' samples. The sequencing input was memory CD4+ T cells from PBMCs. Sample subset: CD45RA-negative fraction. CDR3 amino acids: CASSLRGLVSYEQYF. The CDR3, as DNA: TGTGCCAGCAGTCTCCGAGGACTGGTCTCCTACGAGCAGTACTTC.